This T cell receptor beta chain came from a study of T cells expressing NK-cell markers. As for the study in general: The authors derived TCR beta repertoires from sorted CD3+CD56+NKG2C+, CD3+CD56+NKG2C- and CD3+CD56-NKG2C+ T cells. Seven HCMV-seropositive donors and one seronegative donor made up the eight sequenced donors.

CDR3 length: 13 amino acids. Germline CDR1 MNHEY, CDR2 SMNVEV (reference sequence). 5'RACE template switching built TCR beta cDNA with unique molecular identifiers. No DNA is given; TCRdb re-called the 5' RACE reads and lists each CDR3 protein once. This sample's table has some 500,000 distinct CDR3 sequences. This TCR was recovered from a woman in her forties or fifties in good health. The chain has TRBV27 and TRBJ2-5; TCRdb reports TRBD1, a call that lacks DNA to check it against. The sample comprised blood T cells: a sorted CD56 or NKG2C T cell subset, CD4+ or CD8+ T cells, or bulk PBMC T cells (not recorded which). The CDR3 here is CASSWDRGGTQYF.